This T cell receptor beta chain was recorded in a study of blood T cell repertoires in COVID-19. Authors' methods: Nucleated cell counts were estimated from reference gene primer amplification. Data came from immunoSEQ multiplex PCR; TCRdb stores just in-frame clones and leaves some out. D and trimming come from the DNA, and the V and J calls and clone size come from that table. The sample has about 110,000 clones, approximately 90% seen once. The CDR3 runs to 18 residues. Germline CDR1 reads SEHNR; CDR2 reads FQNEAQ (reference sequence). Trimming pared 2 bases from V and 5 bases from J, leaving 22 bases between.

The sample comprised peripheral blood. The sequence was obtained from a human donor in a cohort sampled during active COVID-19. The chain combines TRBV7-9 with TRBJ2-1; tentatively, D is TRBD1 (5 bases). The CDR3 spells CASSLRPLGRVRNNEQFF. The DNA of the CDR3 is TGTGCCAGCAGCTTAAGGCCCCTGGGGCGCGTCCGGAACAATGAGCAGTTCTTC.